Listed here are 25 T cell receptor beta chains from one sample, sequenced in a study of CD8+ T cells in alopecia areata. After isolation, RNA underwent reverse transcription to generate cDNA as the sequencing template. TCRdb keeps only in-frame clones here, not all; method: immunoSEQ multiplex PCR. The sample lists fewer than 4,500 clones; approximately 70% were seen once. The material sequenced was skin. These receptor sequences come from a human donor in good health.

The chain links TRBV21-1 to TRBJ2-5; TRBD2, the table's D call, was not compared with the DNA. TRBV21-1 is marked as a pseudogene. This CDR3 contains 14 residues. The CDR3 reads CASSRLNRGETQYF. As DNA, the CDR3 is TGTGCCAGCTCTCGCCTCAATCGGGGGGAGACCCAGTACTTC.

In its sample, this clone was seen once. The genes are TRBV5-4 and TRBJ2-1; the D gene could be TRBD1 or TRBD2 (5 bases each). The CDR3 has 12 amino acids. The germline V gene has CDR1 SGHNT and CDR2 YYREEE (reference sequence). V was trimmed by 1 base and J by 9 bases, leaving 8 bases between them. CDR3: CASSLKGSEQFF. Written as DNA, the CDR3 is TGTGCCAGCAGCTTGAAGGGGAGTGAGCAGTTCTTC.

The chain employs TRBV29-1 and TRBJ1-1; the D gene is possibly TRBD1 (5 bases). Germline V CDR1 and CDR2: SQVTM, ANQGSEA. This CDR3 has 13 amino acids. Between the trimmed V and J ends, which lost 6 bases and 5 bases, there was a span of 16 bases. The CDR3 spells CSVGLGTRTEAFF. In nucleotides, the CDR3 is TGCAGCGTGGGTTTGGGGACGAGGACTGAAGCTTTCTTT.

This sequence joins TRBV7-8 and TRBJ2-2, with 13 bases lining up with TRBD2. In germline, CDR1 is SGHVS, CDR2 FQNEAQ. V was pared by 0 bases and J by 7 bases, with 5 bases of the junction left unmatched. The CDR3 is made up of 17 amino acids. This CDR3 reads CASSLAGLAGVVGELFF. The CDR3 region has the DNA TGTGCCAGCAGCTTAGCCGGACTAGCGGGAGTGGTCGGGGAGCTGTTTTTT.

The chain has TRBV6-5 and TRBJ2-7; no firm D call. The CDR3 has 13 residues. Trimming took off 4 bases at V and 5 bases at J, with 12 bases between the two ends. CDR1 and CDR2 (germline): MNHEY, SVGAGI. CDR3 residues: CASSFGLWDEQYF. The CDR3 coding sequence is TGTGCCAGCAGTTTTGGTTTGTGGGACGAGCAGTACTTC.

The chain is built from TRBV4-1 and TRBJ2-1, with TRBD2 matching 9 bases. Trimming took 0 bases from V and 9 from J; bases not matched to a gene: 12. The CDR3 consists of 17 residues. The germline gives CDR1 MGHRA, CDR2 YSYEKL. The CDR3, as DNA: TGCGCCAGCAGCCAAGATAAAGGCGGGAGGGCCGTTAGTGAGCAGTTCTTC. Protein product: CASSQDKGGRAVSEQFF.

V usage is TRBV11-2 and J usage is TRBJ2-2; no definite D call. The CDR3 runs to 13 residues. Germline CDR1 SGHAT, CDR2 FQNNGV. As DNA, the CDR3 is TGTACCACCGGGCTCTCGAACACCGGGGAGCTGTTTTTT. The encoded protein is CTTGLSNTGELFF. The full variable domain, rest sourced from reference TRBV11-2 and TRBJ2-2, is EAGVAQSPRYKIIEKRQSVAFWCNPISGHATLYWYQQILGQGPKLLIQFQNNGVVDDSQLPKDRFSAERLKGVDSTLKIQPAKLEDSAVYLCTTGLSNTGELFFGEGSRLTVL.

The V call is TRBV25-1, the J call TRBJ1-1, with D possibly TRBD1 on 5 matching bases. The CDR3 has 13 amino acids. Trimming pared 3 bases from V and 10 bases from J, leaving 15 bases between. The germline V gene has CDR1 MGHDK and CDR2 SYGVNS. CDR3 coding DNA: TGTGCCAGCAGTGAGGTTGCCAGGGAAAGAGCTTTCTTT. Protein sequence: CASSEVARERAFF.

The sample holds one count of this clone. The rearrangement joins TRBV29-1 to TRBJ2-7, with D possibly being TRBD2 (5 bases). Germline CDR1 reads SQVTM; CDR2 reads ANQGSEA. The CDR3 has 14 residues. Trimming removed 6 bases at V and 0 bases at J, with 15 bases between. In DNA form, the CDR3 reads TGCAGCGTCGCCGGGGTCAAAGGCTCCTACGAGCAGTACTTC. It translates to CSVAGVKGSYEQYF.

This clone was found once. This sequence joins TRBV29-1 and TRBJ2-2, with TRBD2 matching over 9 bases. Germline V lookup: CDR1 SQVTM, CDR2 ANQGSEA. CDR3 length: 14 amino acids. Losses at the gene ends were 5 bases for V and 3 bases for J; bases not matched to a gene: 4. CDR3 sequence: CSVRGGRDTGELFF. In DNA, the CDR3 is TGCAGCGTTCGGGGCGGGAGGGACACCGGGGAGCTGTTTTTT.

V usage is TRBV11-2 and J usage is TRBJ1-1; D perhaps matches TRBD1 (5 bases). V was clipped by 0 bases and J by 5 bases, with 16 bases between them. Looked up from germline, CDR1 is SGHAT and CDR2 is FQNNGV. The CDR3 consists of 16 residues. CDR3 nucleotide sequence: TGTGCCAGCAGCTTAGAGTTCACAAACAGGAGAACTGAAGCTTTCTTT. This codes for CASSLEFTNRRTEAFF.

The CDR3 here is CASSPRPLIGETQYF. CDR3 in DNA: TGTGCCAGCAGCCCCAGACCCCTGATAGGAGAGACCCAGTACTTC. The chain recombines TRBV11-2 with TRBJ2-5, with no clear D. Germline lookup yields CDR1 SGHAT and CDR2 FQNNGV. The CDR3 is 15 amino acids. Trimming left V 5 bases short and J 4 bases short, with 17 bases between.

The CDR3 sequence is CASSDGNTGELFF. Written as DNA, the CDR3 is TGTGCCAGCAGTGACGGGAACACCGGGGAGCTGTTTTTT. The chain combines TRBV6-4 with TRBJ2-2; D is uncertain. The V gene's germline CDR1 is MRHNA and CDR2 SNTAGT. This CDR3 has 13 amino acids. The V gene lost 2 bases and the J gene lost 1 base, with 2 bases spanning the gap.

V and J are TRBV29-1 and TRBJ2-7, with D possibly TRBD2 on 5 matching bases. From germline, CDR1 is SQVTM and CDR2 ANQGSEA. Deletions cut 5 bases from V and 6 bases from J, with 11 bases between. The CDR3 is made up of 11 amino acids. The CDR3 sequence is CSVSGSGEQYF. The CDR3 region has the DNA TGCAGCGTTTCGGGGTCGGGCGAGCAGTACTTC.

The CDR3 sequence: CACGDRETQYF. Written as DNA, the CDR3 is TGTGCCTGCGGAGACCGAGAGACCCAGTACTTC. The chain joins TRBV30 to TRBJ2-5; D gene uncertain. Trimming stripped 6 bases from V and 4 bases from J, with 9 bases between. Germline V gene sequence: CDR1 GTSNPN, CDR2 SVGIG (reference sequence). The CDR3 contains 11 residues. The full variable domain, its missing parts supplied by reference TRBV30 and TRBJ2-5, is SQTIHQWPATLVQPVGSPLSLECTVEGTSNPNLYWYRQAAGRGLQLLFYSVGIGQISSEVPQNLSASRPQDRQFILSSKKLLLSDSGFYLCACGDRETQYFGPGTRLLVL.

The chain joins TRBV9 to TRBJ1-2; D perhaps matches TRBD1 (5 bases). V was clipped by 2 bases and J by 4 bases, with 12 bases between them. The CDR3 spans 14 residues. Germline CDR1 reads SGDLS; CDR2 reads YYNGEE. CDR3 bases: TGTGCCAGCAGCGTGGCCGGTCAGGGCTATGGCTACACCTTC. The encoded protein is CASSVAGQGYGYTF.

This clone showed up just a few times. The rearrangement uses TRBV11-2 and TRBJ2-7; TRBD1 aligns across 9 bases. After removal of 2 bases from V and 4 bases from J, the junction contained 6 bases not matched to a gene. Germline CDR1 is SGHAT and CDR2 is FQNNGV. This CDR3 comprises 15 residues. As DNA, the CDR3 is TGTGCCAGCAGCTTAACGGAGGACAGGGGTTACGAGCAGTACTTC. It specifies CASSLTEDRGYEQYF.

V gene TRBV7-2 combines with J gene TRBJ2-3, with 7 nucleotides matching TRBD1. Germline V gene data show CDR1 as SGHTA and CDR2 as FQGNSA. Losses at the gene ends were 0 bases for V and 2 bases for J; bases not matched to a gene: 5. The CDR3 spans 16 residues. The CDR3 DNA reads as TGTGCCAGCAGCTTAGCGGCCCAGGGGGTCACAGATACGCAGTATTTT. Protein sequence: CASSLAAQGVTDTQYF.

V and J are TRBV6-1 and TRBJ1-2; D not certain. CDR3 length: 14 amino acids. The germline V and J ends were trimmed by 8 bases and 8 bases, with 21 bases remaining between them. CDR1 MNHNS and CDR2 SASEGT come from the germline V gene. This CDR3 reads CASRIDQRAGGYTF. CDR3 bases: TGTGCCAGCCGCATTGACCAGCGGGCGGGCGGCTACACCTTC.

This chain uses TRBV9 with TRBJ2-2; tentatively, D is TRBD1 (6 bases). V was cut by 0 bases and J by 6 bases, with 18 bases left in between. There are 17 residues in the CDR3. Germline CDR1 is SGDLS and CDR2 is YYNGEE. CDR3 nucleotides: TGTGCCAGCAGCGTAGAAGGGGGTCCCCTCGTATCCGGGGAGCTGTTTTTT. This translates into CASSVEGGPLVSGELFF.

This sequence joins TRBV10-3 and TRBJ2-1, with 10 positions matching TRBD2. The junction had 2 bases not matched to a gene; V was cut back by 0 bases and J by 3 bases. Germline V lookup: CDR1 ENHRY, CDR2 SYGVKD. The CDR3 has 16 amino acids. The DNA for the CDR3 is TGTGCCATCAGTGAGTCAGGACTAGCGGTCTACAATGAGCAGTTCTTC. It codes for CAISESGLAVYNEQFF.

This chain links TRBV7-2 with TRBJ1-2; D is unresolved. V was trimmed by 1 base and J by 7 bases, leaving 13 bases between them. Germline V gives CDR1 SGHTA, CDR2 FQGNSA. The CDR3 runs to 14 residues. Written as DNA, the CDR3 is TGTGCCAGCAGCTTAGATTGGGTTTCGCCTGGCTACACCTTC. Protein sequence: CASSLDWVSPGYTF.

The V and J genes are TRBV5-1 and TRBJ2-6; no reliable D call. Germline CDR1 SGHRS, CDR2 YFSETQ. The CDR3 runs 15 residues. V was shortened by 0 bases and J by 4 bases, with 8 bases between the two germline ends. CDR3 in amino acids: CASSLGHEGANVLTF. The DNA for the CDR3 is TGCGCCAGCAGCTTGGGGCACGAGGGGGCCAACGTCCTGACTTTC.

The rearrangement links TRBV4-3 to TRBJ1-1; a weak D match, TRBD1 (5 bases). Germline V gene data show CDR1 as LGHNA and CDR2 as YSLEER. The CDR3 has 14 residues. Trimming removed 6 bases from V and 5 bases from J, with 16 bases in between. The CDR3 DNA reads TGCGCCAGCAGTCCCCGGGGCGCCGGGACTGAAGCTTTCTTT. Its protein is CASSPRGAGTEAFF.

The chain combines TRBV10-3 with TRBJ1-1; possible D gene TRBD1, 5 bases. Germline loops: CDR1 ENHRY, CDR2 SYGVKD. The CDR3 extends over 14 amino acids. V gave up 0 bases and J gave up 3 bases, with 8 bases separating them. The CDR3 reads CAISESQGYTEAFF. The CDR3 DNA follows: TGTGCCATCAGTGAGTCCCAGGGCTACACTGAAGCTTTCTTT.